A selection of T cell receptor beta chains follows, all from one sample in a study of T cells after yellow fever vaccination. MiXCR, run by TCRdb on the 5' RACE reads, gives a single entry per CDR3 protein. The sample yields around 180,000 distinct CDR3 sequences, roughly 6.4% seen once. The sequences come from CD4+ T cells sorted from PBMCs, collected on the day of the first yellow fever vaccination. These receptor sequences come from a young man who received the YFV17D yellow fever vaccine. Each CDR3 is given with its conserved first and last residue. The D gene is left open where the match is weak. Clone size appears in some rows only: once, few, many, or a class for an expanded clone.

15	TRBV6-1	TRBJ2-1	many	-	CASSSDGGRGREQFF	TGTGCCAGCAGCTCCGACGGGGGCCGTGGCCGGGAGCAGTTCTTC
12	TRBV7-2	TRBJ1-1	few	-	CASSLGQTKAFF	TGTGCCAGCAGCTTAGGACAGACCAAAGCTTTCTTT
18	TRBV11-2	TRBJ2-1	-	TRBD2	CASSVSGTSGGFYNEQFF	TGTGCCAGCAGCGTCTCCGGGACTAGCGGGGGTTTTTACAATGAGCAGTTCTTC
13	TRBV5-1	TRBJ1-1	-	-	CASRIQGNTEAFF	TGCGCCAGCAGAATACAGGGGAACACTGAAGCTTTCTTT
14	TRBV11-2	TRBJ2-2	many	-	CASSHIRGFGELFF	TGTGCCAGCAGCCATATTCGGGGTTTCGGGGAGCTGTTTTTT
15	TRBV7-2	TRBJ1-2	many	-	CASSLNQILNYGYTF	TGTGCCAGCAGCTTAAATCAGATACTAAACTATGGCTACACCTTC
19	TRBV4-2	TRBJ2-1	few	TRBD2	CASSDPGGTSGGPSNEQFF	TGTGCCAGCAGCGACCCCGGTGGGACTAGCGGGGGGCCTAGCAATGAGCAGTTCTTC
14	TRBV11-2	TRBJ2-3	few	-	CASSFRTLVDTQYF	TGTGCCAGCAGCTTTCGTACTCTGGTAGATACGCAGTATTTT
15	TRBV6-1	TRBJ2-4	-	-	CASSATLGGVYIQYF	TGTGCCAGCAGTGCTACCCTGGGGGGAGTCTACATTCAGTACTTC
12	TRBV12-3/TRBV12-4	TRBJ1-2	-	-	CASSFSPRGYTF	TGTGCCAGCAGTTTCTCGCCAAGGGGCTACACCTTC
15	TRBV7-1	TRBJ2-5	-	-	CASSSGTNIGETQYF	TGTGCCAGCAGCTCCGGGACGAATATAGGGGAGACCCAGTACTTC
15	TRBV4-1	TRBJ1-1	-	-	CASSQDLRLNTEAFF	TGCGCCAGCAGCCAAGATTTGCGGCTGAACACTGAAGCTTTCTTT
15	TRBV5-1	TRBJ1-1	-	TRBD1	CASSAIRQGQTEAFF	TGCGCCAGCAGCGCAATAAGACAGGGACAAACTGAAGCTTTCTTT
13	TRBV20-1	TRBJ2-3	many	-	CSAPNWGEDTQYF	TGCAGTGCCCCCAACTGGGGCGAAGATACGCAGTATTTT
15	TRBV7-3	TRBJ1-6	many	-	CASSAQGGGNSPLHF	TGTGCCAGCAGCGCCCAGGGAGGGGGAAATTCACCCCTCCACTTT
14	TRBV18	TRBJ2-5	-	-	CASSIRPVGETQYF	TGTGCCAGCTCAATCCGGCCGGTCGGAGAGACCCAGTACTTC
13	TRBV7-2	TRBJ1-2	few	-	CASSSFISGGYTF	TGTGCCAGCAGCTCATTTATATCGGGAGGCTACACCTTC
14	TRBV7-4	TRBJ1-5	-	-	CASSLVGSNQPQHF	TGTGCCAGCAGCTTAGTAGGTTCGAATCAGCCCCAGCATTTT
11	TRBV5-1	TRBJ2-3	-	-	CASKGSDTQYF	TGCGCCAGCAAGGGATCAGATACGCAGTATTTT
15	TRBV19	TRBJ1-1	-	-	CASSRGWLRGTEAFF	TGTGCCAGTAGTAGGGGCTGGTTGAGGGGAACTGAAGCTTTCTTT
13	TRBV10-3	TRBJ1-5	-	TRBD1	CATRDREDQPQHF	TGTGCCACCCGAGACAGGGAAGATCAGCCCCAGCATTTT
16	TRBV27	TRBJ2-1	many	TRBD1	CASSSILRGTYNEQFF	TGTGCCAGCTCCTCCATCCTCAGGGGGACATACAATGAGCAGTTCTTC
15	TRBV12-3/TRBV12-4	TRBJ2-5	few	-	CASSPRTFVGETQYF	TGTGCCAGCAGTCCCCGGACGTTCGTAGGGGAGACCCAGTACTTC
15	TRBV6-1	TRBJ2-3	many	-	CASSAQTGREDTQYF	TGTGCCAGCAGTGCCCAGACTGGCCGGGAGGATACGCAGTATTTT
14	TRBV7-9	TRBJ1-4	many	-	CASSLVGVGEKLFF	TGTGCCAGCAGCTTAGTAGGGGTAGGAGAAAAACTGTTTTTT
11	TRBV3-1	TRBJ2-5	-	-	CATSRRETQYF	TGTGCCACTAGCAGACGTGAGACCCAGTACTTC
14	TRBV7-2	TRBJ2-7	few	TRBD1	CASSVDRASYEQYF	TGTGCCAGCAGCGTAGACAGGGCATCCTACGAGCAGTACTTC
13	TRBV24-1	TRBJ2-5	many	-	CATSDPSQETQYF	TGTGCCACCAGTGATCCCTCCCAAGAGACCCAGTACTTC
16	TRBV6-5	TRBJ2-7	many	TRBD2	CASSRGGLAGSYEQYF	TGTGCCAGCAGTAGGGGGGGACTAGCGGGGTCCTACGAGCAGTACTTC
16	TRBV24-1	TRBJ2-6	many	TRBD1	CATSDLTGSGANVLTF	TGTGCCACCAGTGATCTGACAGGGTCTGGGGCCAACGTCCTGACTTTC
13	TRBV12-3/TRBV12-4	TRBJ2-5	few	-	CASRSFGEETQYF	TGTGCCAGCAGGTCCTTCGGGGAAGAGACCCAGTACTTC
14	TRBV29-1	TRBJ2-1	many	TRBD1	CSVEYRGVDNEQFF	TGCAGCGTTGAGTACAGGGGAGTTGACAATGAGCAGTTCTTC
13	TRBV4-3	TRBJ2-3	many	-	CASSQTISDTQYF	TGCGCCAGCAGCCAGACCATAAGCGATACGCAGTATTTT
14	TRBV20-1	TRBJ1-4	-	-	CSARDPGAGEKLFF	TGCAGTGCCAGAGATCCGGGCGCGGGAGAAAAACTGTTTTTT
14	TRBV5-1	TRBJ2-7	many	-	CASSYQTDPYEQYF	TGCGCCAGCAGCTACCAGACGGACCCCTACGAGCAGTACTTC
14	TRBV5-1	TRBJ1-1	many	-	CASSLGVVNTEAFF	TGCGCCAGCAGCTTGGGAGTTGTGAACACTGAAGCTTTCTTT
10	TRBV21-1	TRBJ2-5	many	-	CASYLDTQYF	TGTGCCAGCTACCTAGACACCCAGTACTTC
11	TRBV29-1	TRBJ2-3	few	-	CSVAVQDTQYF	TGCAGCGTTGCTGTGCAGGATACGCAGTATTTT
15	TRBV27	TRBJ1-6	many	-	CASSTSGTSYSPLHF	TGTGCCAGCAGTACATCCGGGACATCCTATTCACCCCTCCACTTT
15	TRBV5-1	TRBJ2-5	many	TRBD1	CASSLAGTGRSTQYF	TGCGCCAGCAGCTTGGCCGGGACAGGGCGTTCGACCCAGTACTTC
15	TRBV3-1	TRBJ2-1	few	-	CASSQEGQIYNEQFF	TGTGCCAGCAGCCAAGAGGGACAAATATACAATGAGCAGTTCTTC
14	TRBV7-2	TRBJ2-4	-	-	CASSPPPGSNIQYF	TGTGCCAGCAGCCCCCCCCCGGGATCAAACATTCAGTACTTC
12	TRBV20-1	TRBJ2-5	many	-	CSARTPGETQYF	TGCAGTGCTAGGACCCCGGGTGAGACCCAGTACTTC
16	TRBV3-1	TRBJ2-1	few	TRBD1	CASSHGRRDRGSEQFF	TGTGCCAGCAGCCACGGGAGACGGGACAGGGGAAGCGAGCAGTTCTTC
15	TRBV18	TRBJ2-3	-	TRBD2	CASSPRSGSTDTQYF	TGTGCCAGCTCACCTCGTAGCGGGAGCACAGATACGCAGTATTTT
15	TRBV6-5	TRBJ1-1	-	TRBD1	CASSFRDRVNTEAFF	TGTGCCAGCAGTTTTCGGGACAGAGTGAACACTGAAGCTTTCTTT
13	TRBV27	TRBJ2-4	-	-	CASSSLAENIQYF	TGTGCCAGCAGTTCACTAGCCGAAAACATTCAGTACTTC
14	TRBV6-5	TRBJ1-6	-	-	CASSNVVKASPLHF	TGTGCCAGCAGTAATGTGGTCAAGGCTTCACCCCTCCACTTT
15	TRBV12-3/TRBV12-4	TRBJ1-5	-	-	CASRATQGSNQPQHF	TGTGCCAGCAGAGCGACACAGGGTAGCAATCAGCCCCAGCATTTT
13	TRBV29-1	TRBJ2-3	few	-	CSVERGGSDTQYF	TGCAGCGTTGAGAGGGGGGGGTCAGATACGCAGTATTTT
13	TRBV6-2/TRBV6-3	TRBJ2-3	many	-	CASSSVRRPDKYF	TGTGCCAGCAGTTCCGTAAGGAGACCGGATAAGTATTTT
15	TRBV18	TRBJ1-2	few	TRBD1	CASSPITGDSGGYTF	TGTGCCAGCTCACCAATCACAGGGGACTCGGGTGGCTACACCTTC
12	TRBV2	TRBJ2-1	few	-	CASSRIGGEQFF	TGTGCCAGCAGTAGGATTGGAGGCGAGCAGTTCTTC
17	TRBV11-2	TRBJ2-3	few	TRBD2	CASSLEGLAGGTDTQYF	TGTGCCAGCAGCTTAGAAGGGCTAGCGGGGGGGACAGATACGCAGTATTTT